A single sample is the source of the 20 T cell receptor beta chains below, sequenced in a study of early T cells in non-severe SARS-CoV-2 infection. TCRdb independently ran MiXCR on the 5' RACE reads; one entry per CDR3 protein. The sample has about 49,000 distinct CDR3 sequences, around 11% seen once. The specimen was whole blood. These receptors were obtained from an adult who was a healthcare worker with PCR-confirmed SARS-CoV-2 infection or an uninfected control (not recorded which).

This clonotype showed up just a few times. The V and J genes are TRBV4-3 and TRBJ2-3; D is perhaps TRBD2 (6 bases). Trimming removed 0 bases from V and 4 bases from J, with 17 bases in between. This CDR3 has 17 residues. Looked up from germline, CDR1 is LGHNA and CDR2 is YSLEER. CDR3 amino acids: CASSQDYGGTGADTQYF. In DNA, the CDR3 is TGCGCCAGCAGCCAAGATTACGGCGGGACGGGAGCAGATACGCAGTATTTT.

This clonotype was counted at least ten times. The V and J genes are TRBV5-5 and TRBJ2-1; either TRBD1 or TRBD2 may fit D (5 bases each). This CDR3 is 14 amino acids long. Trimming stripped 1 base from V and 9 bases from J, with 14 bases between. Germline CDR1 is SGHKS and CDR2 is YYEKEE (reference sequence). The DNA for the CDR3 is TGTGCCAGCAGCTTGAATCCAGGGACGGGTGAGCAGTTCTTC. Translated, it gives CASSLNPGTGEQFF.

V is TRBV7-2 and J is TRBJ2-7; D may be TRBD1 or TRBD2 (5 bases each). Germline V gene sequence: CDR1 SGHTA, CDR2 FQGNSA. The CDR3 contains 14 residues. Deletions cut 5 bases from V and 7 bases from J, with 18 bases between. The CDR3 DNA reads as TGTGCCAGCAGCACCGGGACCCCGGTGAAAGAGCAGTACTTC. Translated, it gives CASSTGTPVKEQYF.

A word on this clonotype: The germline gene is not matched at one end of the junction; a read error may be the cause. The V and J genes are TRBV7-7 and TRBJ2-7; D is possibly TRBD2 (6 bases). CDR1 and CDR2 (germline): SSHAT, FNYEAQ (reference sequence). CDR3 length: 13 residues. The CDR3 loop is CASSPRDGYEQYF. CDR3 DNA: TGTGCTAGCAGCCCGCGGGACGGCTACGAGCAGTACTTC.

The chain links TRBV18 to TRBJ2-5; 8 bases are a match to TRBD2. Unmatched junction bases numbered 4, after V lost 3 bases and J lost 1 base. This CDR3 region has 15 residues. Germline V gene sequence: CDR1 KGHSH, CDR2 LQKENI. The CDR3, as DNA: TGTGCCAGCTCACCGGGGAGCGGGGGCCAAGAGACCCAGTACTTC. This gives the protein CASSPGSGGQETQYF.

This clonotype was seen many times. V is TRBV4-3 and J is TRBJ1-5; D is perhaps TRBD1 (6 bases). This CDR3 region has 15 residues. The germline CDR1 and CDR2 sequences are LGHNA and YSLEER. Trimming removed 0 bases at V and 4 bases at J, with 10 bases between. CDR3: CASSQDGTRNQPQHF. As DNA, the CDR3 is TGCGCCAGCAGCCAAGACGGGACACGAAATCAGCCCCAGCATTTT.

This clonotype was counted ten times or more. The rearrangement links TRBV28 to TRBJ1-2, with D unclear. V lost 3 bases, J lost 8 bases, and 7 bases lay in between. The length of the CDR3 is 11 residues. Germline V CDR1 and CDR2: MDHEN, SYDVKM. The CDR3 bases are TGTGCCAGCAGTTTCGCGGGGGGCTACACCTTC. It yields the protein CASSFAGGYTF.

This clonotype has at least ten counts. This chain joins TRBV3-1 and TRBJ1-1; no reliable D call. The CDR3 covers 15 residues. V was trimmed by 1 base and J by 0 bases, leaving 9 bases between them. Germline V CDR1 and CDR2: LGHDT, YNNKEL (reference sequence). Here the CDR3 DNA reads TGTGCCAGCAGCCAAGCGCAGATATTGAACACTGAAGCTTTCTTT. It translates to CASSQAQILNTEAFF.

This clonotype was seen a handful of times. The genes are TRBV29-1 and TRBJ2-1, with a possible D match to TRBD1 (6 bases). CDR3 length: 13 residues. Trimming left V 4 bases short and J 6 bases short, with 13 bases between. Germline lookup yields CDR1 SQVTM and CDR2 ANQGSEA. The CDR3 region is CSVAYRQVNEQFF. DNA of the CDR3: TGCAGCGTTGCTTACCGACAGGTCAATGAGCAGTTCTTC.

Many counts were recorded for this clonotype. The chain combines TRBV12-3 or TRBV12-4 with TRBJ1-2; a possible D gene is TRBD1 (5 bases). With 3 bases removed from V and 3 bases from J, the gap between germline ends came to 8 bases. This CDR3 comprises 13 residues. The CDR3 region is CASSLAGHYGYTF. The CDR3 DNA reads TGTGCCAGCAGTTTGGCGGGGCACTATGGCTACACCTTC.

There are many counts of this clonotype. One junction end does not reproduce the germline sequence, and a read error may be involved. The J gene is TRBJ2-2, the V gene TRBV7-7, with 8 bases matching TRBD2. This CDR3 has 16 amino acids. CDR1 and CDR2 from the germline V gene are SSHAT and FNYEAQ (reference sequence). CDR3 protein: CASSPTGTSAIGELFF. CDR3 coding DNA: TGTGCTAGCAGCCCAACCGGGACTAGTGCTATCGGGGAGCTGTTTTTT.

This clonotype was recorded a few times. The genes are TRBV4-2 and TRBJ2-2; D might be TRBD2 (6 bases). The CDR3 is made up of 14 amino acids. Germline CDR1 and CDR2: LGHNA and YNFKEQ. The V end lost 2 bases, the J end lost 4 bases, and 8 bases lay between the germline ends. This CDR3 reads CASSQRRVTGELFF. CDR3 in DNA: TGTGCCAGCAGCCAAAGGAGGGTCACCGGGGAGCTGTTTTTT.

This clonotype was found a few times. V usage is TRBV7-9 and J usage is TRBJ2-1, with a weak D call TRBD1 (6 bases). V lost 2 bases and J 6 bases, leaving 14 bases between the germline ends. This CDR3 comprises 15 residues. The germline CDR1 and CDR2 sequences are SEHNR and FQNEAQ (reference sequence). CDR3 nucleotide sequence: TGTGCCAGCAGCTTATACAGGGCAGACTCCAATGAGCAGTTCTTC. Protein product: CASSLYRADSNEQFF.

This clonotype was seen repeatedly, ten times or more. This sequence joins TRBV24-1 and TRBJ2-1; perhaps TRBD1 as D (5 bases). The germline V gene encodes CDR1 KGHDR and CDR2 SFDVKD. The V and J ends lost 0 bases and 9 bases respectively, with 14 bases between them. This CDR3 is 15 amino acids long. The CDR3 protein is CATSDLSDSLGEQFF. The CDR3 DNA follows: TGTGCCACCAGTGATTTGAGTGACAGTCTCGGTGAGCAGTTCTTC.

This clonotype was counted a few times. The J gene is TRBJ2-1, the V gene TRBV7-9; D possibly corresponds to TRBD2 (6 bases). Trimming removed 5 bases at V and 7 bases at J, with 15 bases between. CDR1 SEHNR and CDR2 FQNEAQ come from the germline V gene (reference sequence). This CDR3 spans 14 amino acids. The CDR3 DNA reads TGTGCCAGCAGCCCGAAGGGACTCGGGAATGAGCAGTTCTTC. This sequence encodes CASSPKGLGNEQFF.

This clonotype was seen ten or more times. The gene calls are TRBV13 and TRBJ2-7, with TRBD1 matching 8 bases. CDR3 length: 13 amino acids. V lost 5 bases, J lost 5 bases, and 5 bases stayed unmatched. In germline, CDR1 is PRHDT, CDR2 FYEKMQ (reference sequence). In DNA form, the CDR3 reads TGTGCCAGCAGCCGACAGGGGTATAACGAGCAGTACTTC. It codes for CASSRQGYNEQYF.

V usage is TRBV7-2 and J usage is TRBJ1-2; 7 bases match TRBD1. V was clipped by 5 bases and J by 4 bases; unmatched bases: 4. Germline assignment: CDR1 SGHTA and CDR2 FQGNSA. This CDR3 is built from 13 residues. In DNA form, the CDR3 reads TGTGCCAGCAGCCCCGACAGGGCCTATGGCTACACCTTC. Translating gives CASSPDRAYGYTF.

This clonotype has more than one count but fewer than ten. The V call is TRBV20-1, the J call TRBJ1-2; D is unresolved. CDR1 DFQATT and CDR2 SNEGSKA come from the germline V gene (reference sequence). The CDR3 covers 15 residues. The germline V and J ends were trimmed by 1 base and 4 bases, with 16 bases remaining between them. The CDR3 loop reads CSARVPSGASYGYTF. In DNA form, the CDR3 reads TGCAGTGCTAGAGTCCCCTCGGGAGCCTCCTATGGCTACACCTTC.

This clonotype was found a few times. The chain carries TRBV28 and TRBJ1-1; 10 bases map to TRBD1. This CDR3 spans 15 amino acids. Germline-derived CDR1 and CDR2 are MDHEN and SYDVKM. The junction had 7 bases not matched to a gene; V was cut back by 8 bases and J by 1 base. The DNA for the CDR3 is TGTGCCAGCGGTATGACAGGGGGCGGGAACACTGAAGCTTTCTTT. This encodes CASGMTGGGNTEAFF.

The table lists this clonotype with many counts. The J gene is TRBJ1-5, the V gene TRBV6-2 or TRBV6-3, with D possibly being TRBD1 (6 bases). CDR1 is MNHEY, CDR2 SVGEGT, per germline. The CDR3 is made up of 14 amino acids. Between the trimmed V and J ends, which lost 6 bases and 1 base, there was a span of 10 bases. The DNA for the CDR3 is TGTGCCAGCAGGGAGGGGGGGAGCAATCAGCCCCAGCATTTT. Translation: CASREGGSNQPQHF.